This T cell receptor (beta chain) is drawn from a study of shared clonotypes between healthy human individuals. Trimming took off 5 bases at V and 7 bases at J, with 14 bases between the two ends. Germline CDR1 MGHDK, CDR2 SYGVNS. There are 13 residues in the CDR3. Findings of the study overall: Represented diversity (both genetic and exposure-history) was limited by the small number of donors.

Repertoires were generated with immunoSEQ multiplex PCR, while TCRdb's copy carries only in-frame clones and drops some. The sample has roughly 490,000 clones; roughly 85% are singletons. Concerning this clone itself: Antigen specificity is unknown.

Sequencing was carried out using PBMCs. V usage is TRBV25-1 and J usage is TRBJ1-2; the D gene is possibly TRBD1 (6 bases). This clonotype was sampled from a woman aged 40 to 49 in good health. Some clones in this sample may be carry-over from other donors' samples. The CDR3 here is CASSSHRDAGYTF. CDR3 DNA: TGTGCCAGCAGTTCTCACAGGGATGCTGGCTACACCTTC.